The 31 T cell receptor beta chains below were found in one sample sequenced in a study of a mutant IDH1 vaccine in newly diagnosed glioma. Time point described: week 23, last vaccination. A 20-mer mutant IDH1 peptide at 300 ug was injected subcutaneously with topical imiquimod. Libraries were prepared by immunoSEQ multiplex PCR; TCRdb keeps only in-frame clonotypes and omits some of them. The data contain approximately 60,000 clones, approximately 85% of them singletons. Their antigen targets remain unknown. This specimen consisted of PBMCs, obtained from a glioma patient whose treatment included an IDH1 peptide vaccine. The receptors were gathered from a man aged 30-40 years with glioma.

The chain is built from TRBV7-9 and TRBJ1-5; D is possibly TRBD1 (6 bases). The CDR3 length is 14 residues. V shed 5 bases and J shed 5 bases, with 13 bases lying between them. From germline, CDR1 is SEHNR and CDR2 FQNEAQ (reference sequence). The CDR3 is CASSQQGPHQPQHF. CDR3 nucleotide sequence: TGTGCCAGCAGCCAGCAGGGGCCTCATCAGCCCCAGCATTTT. Variable domain in full (rest from reference TRBV7-9 and TRBJ1-5): DTGVSQNPRHKITKRGQNVTFRCDPISEHNRLYWYRQTLGQGPEFLTYFQNEAQLEKSRLLSDRFSAERPKGSFSTLEIQRTEQGDSAMYLCASSQQGPHQPQHFGDGTRLSIL.

This clone has only one observation. The chain employs TRBV19 and TRBJ1-1, with 7 positions matching TRBD1. Germline V gives CDR1 LNHDA, CDR2 SQIVND (reference sequence). The V segment lost 5 bases and the J segment 1 base; nucleotides outside the gene matches: 10. This CDR3 region has 16 residues. CDR3 residues: CASSAAGQRQNTEAFF. The CDR3 DNA is TGTGCCAGTAGTGCGGCGGGACAGCGGCAGAACACTGAAGCTTTCTTT.

The rearrangement links TRBV9 to TRBJ2-1; possible D gene TRBD1, 6 bases. The V and J ends lost 0 bases and 5 bases respectively, with 9 bases between them. The CDR3 is made up of 14 amino acids. The V gene's germline CDR1 is SGDLS and CDR2 YYNGEE. The CDR3 loop is CASSVDGDNNEQFF. The CDR3 DNA is TGTGCCAGCAGCGTAGACGGGGACAACAATGAGCAGTTCTTC.

In this sample, this clone turned up once. The chain carries TRBV6-1 and TRBJ1-3; unclear D gene. CDR3 length: 13 amino acids. The V and J ends lost 4 bases and 4 bases respectively, with 8 bases between them. The germline V gene encodes CDR1 MNHNS and CDR2 SASEGT. The DNA of the CDR3 is TGTGCCAGCAGTGGAGGCAGGGGAAACACCATATATTTT. Protein sequence: CASSGGRGNTIYF.

The sample holds one count of this clone. The chain carries TRBV4-1 and TRBJ1-5; a weak D match, TRBD1 (6 bases). V was cut by 3 bases and J by 7 bases, with 16 bases left in between. The CDR3 loop spans 15 amino acids. The germline CDR1 and CDR2 sequences are MGHRA and YSYEKL. The CDR3: CASSHPTGIWQPQHF. Here the CDR3 DNA reads TGCGCCAGCAGCCATCCTACAGGGATATGGCAGCCCCAGCATTTT.

This chain links TRBV4-1 with TRBJ2-6; D may be TRBD1 or TRBD2 (5 bases each). CDR1 is MGHRA and CDR2 is YSYEKL in the germline V gene. V lost 0 bases and J 0 bases, leaving 12 bases between the germline ends. The CDR3 is 18 residues long. The CDR3 sequence: CASSQDAGASSGANVLTF. The CDR3 DNA follows: TGCGCCAGCAGCCAAGACGCCGGGGCTAGCTCTGGGGCCAACGTCCTGACTTTC.

V and J are TRBV5-1 and TRBJ2-7; D gene ambiguous. Trimming took off 4 bases at V and 5 bases at J, with 16 bases between the two ends. The germline gives CDR1 SGHRS, CDR2 YFSETQ. This CDR3 is 14 amino acids long. CDR3 in DNA: TGCGCCAGCAGCCTCATGTGGAATGCGGACGAGCAGTACTTC. It specifies CASSLMWNADEQYF.

V usage is TRBV2 and J usage is TRBJ2-1; 10 nucleotides line up with TRBD1. The CDR3 has 20 residues. Germline trimming cut 3 bases from V and 6 bases from J; bases unmatched to any gene: 20. Looked up from germline, CDR1 is SNHLY and CDR2 is FYNNEI. The CDR3 loop is CASSERVWKVRDRGGNEQFF. CDR3 nucleotide sequence: TGTGCCAGCAGTGAGAGGGTGTGGAAGGTGCGGGACAGGGGTGGCAATGAGCAGTTCTTC.

The V and J genes are TRBV12-5 and TRBJ2-1; 7 bases are a match to TRBD1. V trimming: 6 bases; J trimming: 3 bases; junction bases outside the gene matches: 8. Germline V gives CDR1 LGHNT, CDR2 FRNRAP. The CDR3 loop spans 15 amino acids. This CDR3 reads CASGTGTVDYNEQFF. DNA of the CDR3: TGTGCTAGTGGCACCGGGACAGTAGACTACAATGAGCAGTTCTTC.

The chain is built from TRBV2 and TRBJ1-6; 9 nucleotides match TRBD1. Germline lookup yields CDR1 SNHLY and CDR2 FYNNEI. The CDR3 runs to 14 residues. Trimming at V came to 6 bases and at J to 10 bases, leaving 7 bases not matched to a gene. CDR3 nucleotides: TGTGCCAGCAGGGCTACAGGGGGCAGATCACCCCTCCACTTT. It translates to CASRATGGRSPLHF.

V usage is TRBV28 and J usage is TRBJ1-1; a weak D match, TRBD1 (5 bases). Trimming stripped 7 bases from V and 1 base from J, with 13 bases between. The germline V gene encodes CDR1 MDHEN and CDR2 SYDVKM. The CDR3 has 14 residues. In nucleotides, the CDR3 is TGTGCCAGCAAGCCTGCAGGGAGGAACACTGAAGCTTTCTTT. Amino acids: CASKPAGRNTEAFF.

The CDR3 is CASSLSPNESGNTIYF. For the CDR3, the DNA is TGTGCCAGCAGTTTATCGCCCAATGAGTCTGGAAACACCATATATTTT. The rearrangement links TRBV28 to TRBJ1-3; D remains ambiguous. V was shortened by 1 base and J by 1 base, with 11 bases between the two germline ends. The germline CDR1 and CDR2 sequences are MDHEN and SYDVKM. CDR3 length: 16 amino acids. Looking up the rest from reference TRBV28 and TRBJ1-3 gives the full variable domain: DVKVTQSSRYLVKRTGEKVFLECVQDMDHENMFWYRQDPGLGLRLIYFSYDVKMKEKGDIPEGYSVSREKKERFSLILESASTNQTSMYLCASSLSPNESGNTIYFGEGSWLTVV.

This clone was detected only a few times. The CDR3 spells CAWDRRTNTEAFF. The CDR3 coding sequence is TGTGCCTGGGACAGGCGAACGAACACTGAAGCTTTCTTT. The chain links TRBV30 to TRBJ1-1; a weak D match, TRBD1 (6 bases). The CDR3 length is 13 residues. Germline-derived CDR1 and CDR2 are GTSNPN and SVGIG (reference sequence). Trimming removed 5 bases at V and 1 base at J, with 11 bases between.

The chain couples TRBV19 to TRBJ2-1; the match to TRBD1 covers 9 bases. Looked up from germline, CDR1 is LNHDA and CDR2 is SQIVND (reference sequence). Trimming cost V 6 bases and J 5 bases; bases outside gene matches: 8. The CDR3 contains 15 residues. For the CDR3, the DNA is TGTGCCAGTAGGAAACCGGGACAGGGTGACAATGAGCAGTTCTTC. Translation: CASRKPGQGDNEQFF.

This chain links TRBV5-1 with TRBJ2-1; TRBD1 might be the D (6 bases). The CDR3 consists of 16 residues. Trimming cost V 0 bases and J 7 bases, with 17 bases left between them. Germline V lookup: CDR1 SGHRS, CDR2 YFSETQ. The CDR3 region is CASSLAPGELGNEQFF. Here the CDR3 DNA reads TGCGCCAGCAGCTTGGCCCCAGGGGAATTGGGGAATGAGCAGTTCTTC.

The chain combines TRBV18 with TRBJ2-5; D perhaps matches TRBD1 (5 bases). Germline V CDR1 and CDR2: KGHSH, LQKENI. The CDR3 length is 15 residues. V dropped 2 bases and J dropped 4 bases, with 14 bases sitting between them. The CDR3 sequence is CASSPIGVLGETQYF. Written as DNA, the CDR3 is TGTGCCAGCTCACCAATAGGGGTGCTCGGAGAGACCCAGTACTTC.

The DNA for the CDR3 is TGTGCCAGCAGCCAGACTAACAGGGGCGGGAACTCCTACGAGCAGTACTTC. This gives the protein CASSQTNRGGNSYEQYF. V gene TRBV4-2 combines with J gene TRBJ2-7; a possible D gene is TRBD1 (7 bases). V was pared by 3 bases and J by 0 bases, with 18 bases between. The germline V gene encodes CDR1 LGHNA and CDR2 YNFKEQ. This CDR3 comprises 17 residues.

The chain employs TRBV27 and TRBJ2-6, with D unresolved. The ends were cut back, 6 bases at V and 4 bases at J, with 7 bases in the middle. The CDR3 sequence is 13 residues long. From germline, CDR1 is MNHEY and CDR2 SMNVEV (reference sequence). Here the CDR3 reads CASSVGGANVLTF. The CDR3 region has the DNA TGTGCCAGCAGCGTAGGAGGGGCCAACGTCCTGACTTTC.

Here the CDR3 reads CASSLIGNPYNEQFF. As DNA, the CDR3 is TGTGCCAGCAGTTTGATAGGGAACCCCTACAATGAGCAGTTCTTC. The chain joins TRBV27 to TRBJ2-1; D is undetermined. The V end lost 3 bases, the J end lost 2 bases, and 11 bases lay between the germline ends. CDR3 length: 15 residues. Germline V gene sequence: CDR1 MNHEY, CDR2 SMNVEV (reference sequence).

The gene calls are TRBV10-3 and TRBJ2-7; TRBD1 aligns across 9 bases. Per the germline V gene, CDR1 is ENHRY and CDR2 is SYGVKD. The length of the CDR3 is 12 residues. J was trimmed by 10 bases and V by 6 bases; bases with no gene match: 7. The CDR3 reads CAIRSTGGSQYF. Written as DNA, the CDR3 is TGTGCCATCAGATCGACAGGGGGAAGCCAGTACTTC.

The gene calls are TRBV5-4 and TRBJ1-3; D possibly corresponds to TRBD1 (6 bases). Trimming cost V 4 bases and J 7 bases, with 12 bases left between them. Germline-derived CDR1 and CDR2 are SGHNT and YYREEE (reference sequence). The CDR3 extends over 13 amino acids. The CDR3 coding sequence is TGTGCCAGCAGCATCGCAGGGGCGAACACCATATATTTT. Residues: CASSIAGANTIYF.

The CDR3 sequence: CASSYTGLMRETQYF. The CDR3 DNA follows: TGTGCCAGCAGTTACACAGGTTTAATGCGAGAGACCCAGTACTTC. V usage is TRBV6-6 and J usage is TRBJ2-5; D is possibly TRBD1 (5 bases). Trimming cost V 2 bases and J 4 bases, with 14 bases left between them. The CDR3 extends over 15 amino acids. Germline V gene lookup returns CDR1 MNHNY and CDR2 SVGAGI (reference sequence).

DNA of the CDR3: TGTGCCAGTAGTGGTCCGGGACAGGCTAACTATGGCTACACCTTC. Its protein is CASSGPGQANYGYTF. V and J are TRBV19 and TRBJ1-2; 8 bases are a match to TRBD1. This CDR3 region has 15 residues. The germline CDR1 and CDR2 sequences are LNHDA and SQIVND (reference sequence). Trimming removed 5 bases from V and 0 bases from J; junction bases left unmatched: 5.

The CDR3 is CASRMSGTASYEQYF. CDR3 coding DNA: TGTGCCAGCAGAATGTCCGGGACAGCCTCCTACGAGCAGTACTTC. The chain is built from TRBV27 and TRBJ2-7, with TRBD1 matching over 7 bases. The germline V gene has CDR1 MNHEY and CDR2 SMNVEV (reference sequence). CDR3 size: 15 residues. V shed 6 bases and J 0 bases; nucleotides not matched to a gene: 8.

The chain employs TRBV6-1 and TRBJ1-6, with TRBD1 identical over 7 bases. CDR3 length: 15 residues. The J segment lost 6 bases and the V segment lost 5 bases, leaving 7 bases of the junction unmatched. The V gene's germline CDR1 is MNHNS and CDR2 SASEGT. The CDR3 sequence: CASSTTGAGNSPLHF. In nucleotides, the CDR3 is TGTGCCAGCAGTACCACAGGGGCGGGTAATTCACCCCTCCACTTT.

The chain has TRBV15 and TRBJ1-2; 10 nucleotides match TRBD1. CDR1 is LNHNV and CDR2 is YYDKDF in the germline V gene (reference sequence). Trimming cost V 2 bases and J 8 bases; bases outside gene matches: 11. The CDR3 loop spans 16 amino acids. The DNA for the CDR3 is TGTGCCACCAGCAGAACCGGGACAGGGGTCGGCAGCGGCTACACCTTC. This translates into CATSRTGTGVGSGYTF.

This clone was observed once. This chain uses TRBV27 with TRBJ2-3; 7 nucleotides agree with TRBD1. This CDR3 has 15 residues. V lost 3 bases and J lost 6; bases outside the gene matches: 9. Per germline, CDR1 MNHEY and CDR2 SMNVEV (reference sequence). CDR3 DNA: TGTGCCAGCAGTTTCTCCGGGACAGCCTTTGATACGCAGTATTTT. Translating gives CASSFSGTAFDTQYF.

V usage is TRBV27 and J usage is TRBJ1-3; no clear D gene. Per the germline V gene, CDR1 is MNHEY and CDR2 is SMNVEV (reference sequence). The ends were cut back, 7 bases at V and 4 bases at J, with 17 bases in the middle. The CDR3 runs to 15 residues. CDR3 in amino acids: CASNSIDPGGNTIYF. The CDR3 bases are TGTGCCAGCAACTCCATTGACCCTGGAGGAAACACCATATATTTT.

This sequence joins TRBV6-5 and TRBJ2-2; D is possibly TRBD1 (6 bases). The V gene's germline CDR1 is MNHEY and CDR2 SVGAGI. This CDR3 region has 16 residues. The V end lost 3 bases, the J end lost 2 bases, and 13 bases lay between the germline ends. The DNA for the CDR3 is TGTGCCAGCAGTTATTACGGGACACCAAACACCGGGGAGCTGTTTTTT. Translating gives CASSYYGTPNTGELFF.

The chain has TRBV28 and TRBJ2-3; D remains unclear. CDR3 length: 12 residues. The ends were cut back, 3 bases at V and 6 bases at J, with 7 bases in the middle. In germline, CDR1 is MDHEN, CDR2 SYDVKM. CDR3 region: CASSLLEDTQYF. The CDR3 DNA is TGTGCCAGCAGTTTGCTCGAGGATACGCAGTATTTT.

V usage is TRBV18 and J usage is TRBJ2-1, with 12 bases matching TRBD2. V shed 1 base and J 2 bases; nucleotides not matched to a gene: 3. Germline CDR1 is KGHSH and CDR2 is LQKENI. The CDR3 is 17 amino acids. CDR3 loop: CASSPRSSGGAYNEQFF. As DNA, the CDR3 is TGTGCCAGCTCACCACGGTCTAGCGGGGGGGCCTACAATGAGCAGTTCTTC. The complete variable domain, with remaining parts taken from reference TRBV18 and TRBJ2-1, reads NAGVMQNPRHLVRRRGQEARLRCSPMKGHSHVYWYRQLPEEGLKFMVYLQKENIIDESGMPKERFSAEFPKEGPSILRIQQVVRGDSAAYFCASSPRSSGGAYNEQFFGPGTRLTVL.